This TCR beta chain was observed in a study of beta chain features in type 1 diabetes. The CDR3 extends over 12 amino acids. CDR1 is SNHLY and CDR2 is FYNNEI in the germline V gene. Trimming took off 6 bases at V and 5 bases at J, with 10 bases between the two ends. Findings of the study overall: All four CD4+ subsets from Type 1 diabetes patients carried moderately but significantly shorter TCRB CDR3s.

The authors reverse transcribed all of the isolated RNA, so sequencing captured expressed TCRB transcripts. Sequencing was performed with immunoSEQ multiplex PCR; in TCRdb, only in-frame clones are kept and a portion is missing. The sample yields 240,000 or so clones, over 20% seen once. Worth noting for this clone: Its target is unknown.

The chain employs TRBV2 and TRBJ2-5; the D is unclear. The sequencing sample was made of naive CD4+ T cells from blood. The sequence was obtained from a middle-aged woman with type 1 diabetes. The CDR3 sequence: CASRRYGETQYF. CDR3 in DNA: TGTGCCAGCAGGAGGTACGGGGAGACCCAGTACTTC.